This T cell receptor beta chain was captured by sequencing in a study of T-cell reconstitution after alpha-beta-depleted transplantation in children (dated by TCRdb to about 2016). Regarding the research as a whole: The study quantitatively tracked T-cell immune reconstitution after TCRalphabeta/CD19-depleted allogeneic hematopoietic cell transplantation in children using TCR repertoire profiling.

The sample holds many counts of this clonotype. Its antigen remains undetermined. Nothing much larger sits one base from this clone, and base qualities are not available. Library construction relied on PCR. Sequencer: Illumina HiSeq 2500. To normalize quantification of the TCRbeta repertoire, the TCR libraries were built with molecular barcoding that relied on unique molecular identifiers. TCRdb reprocessing: public reads trimmed at Q25 with fastp, clones called with MiXCR, in-frame beta chains kept. Rows with one shared CDR3 protein collapse into an entry with the most common genes and DNA. In all, the sample holds about 600,000 distinct CDR3 sequences, and over 9.5% of those were seen once. Approximately 4.1% of the sample rests with the top ten. CDR1 and CDR2, looked up from the germline V gene, are MDHEN and SYDVKM. V was cut back by 6 bases and J by 8 bases, leaving a gap of 16 bases between them. Including the terminal cysteine and phenylalanine, the CDR3 comprises 13 residues. Of all the DNA, just the CDR3 is kept, 39 bases in frame from base 1.

The receptor was derived from a human donor who donated a stem cell graft to a child with acute myeloid leukemia. This chain joins TRBV28 to TRBJ1-2; too little of a D gene remains to name it. The sample here was PBMCs from the stem cell graft donor, taken from the stem cell graft. The CDR3 is CASSPTAGRGYTF. In nucleotides, the sequence is TGTGCCAGCAGCCCAACCGCCGGACGAGGCTACACCTTC.